The 16 T cell receptor beta chains given below trace back to one sample, sequenced in a study of shared clonotypes between healthy human individuals. Sequenced by immunoSEQ multiplex PCR; TCRdb stores in-frame clones only, minus some. The data contain 500,000 to 550,000 clones, roughly 95% of them singletons. The sequenced sample was naive CD4+ T cells sorted from blood. Specified subset: CD45RA+ positively selected. The receptors originated from a woman in her thirties in good health.

The CDR3 DNA follows: TGTGCCAGCAGCTTACGGTTGGTCACCCTGAGGGATACGCAGTATTTT. As protein: CASSLRLVTLRDTQYF. J is TRBJ2-3 and V is TRBV11-2; D gene ambiguous. Per the germline V gene, CDR1 is SGHAT and CDR2 is FQNNGV. Trimming removed 2 bases from V and 6 bases from J, with 18 bases in between. This CDR3 is 16 amino acids long.

This sequence joins TRBV5-1 and TRBJ1-2, with TRBD1 as a possible D gene (5 bases). Trimming cost V 0 bases and J 6 bases, with 18 bases left between them. Germline CDR1 SGHRS, CDR2 YFSETQ. CDR3 size: 16 residues. The CDR3 sequence is CASSLAAPTQGDGYTF. The CDR3 coding sequence is TGCGCCAGCAGCTTGGCCGCTCCGACTCAGGGCGATGGCTACACCTTC.

Concerning this clone itself: Within the sample, other DNA sequences also encode this same CDR3. The chain carries TRBV29-1 and TRBJ1-2, with 7 positions matching TRBD1. This CDR3 contains 13 residues. Losses at the gene ends were 7 bases for V and 1 base for J; bases not matched to a gene: 6. Germline CDR1 reads SQVTM; CDR2 reads ANQGSEA. The CDR3 region is CSAGRDSNYGYTF. The CDR3 DNA follows: TGCAGCGCCGGCCGGGACAGTAACTATGGCTACACCTTC.

The rearrangement links TRBV14 to TRBJ2-1; D perhaps matches TRBD1 (6 bases). CDR1 is SGHDN and CDR2 is FVKESK in the germline V gene. The CDR3 contains 17 residues. V lost 6 bases and J 3 bases, leaving 21 bases between the germline ends. CDR3 loop: CASSPSTGTLDYNEQFF. DNA of the CDR3: TGTGCCAGCAGTCCATCGACAGGCACCCTGGACTACAATGAGCAGTTCTTC.

The chain recombines TRBV28 with TRBJ2-2; 7 nucleotides line up with TRBD1. The ends lost 4 bases at V and 3 bases at J; junction bases unmatched: 8. The germline CDR1 and CDR2 sequences are MDHEN and SYDVKM. The CDR3 length is 16 residues. As DNA, the CDR3 is TGTGCCAGCAGTTCCGGACAGGCCCTGGACACCGGGGAGCTGTTTTTT. Protein product: CASSSGQALDTGELFF.

The V gene is TRBV5-6, the J gene TRBJ2-7; D is ambiguous. The CDR3 runs 12 residues. Trimming pared 3 bases from V and 5 bases from J, leaving 9 bases between. The germline CDR1 and CDR2 sequences are SGHDT and YYEEEE. The CDR3 DNA is TGTGCCAGCAGCTCAAGTCTGAACGAGCAGTACTTC. This sequence encodes CASSSSLNEQYF.

This chain joins TRBV6-6 and TRBJ2-5, with 8 bases matching TRBD1. CDR3 length: 14 amino acids. With V trimmed by 4 bases and J by 4 bases, 5 bases remained unmatched. In germline, CDR1 is MNHNY, CDR2 SVGAGI (reference sequence). The CDR3 nucleotides are TGTGCCAGCAGTTCCGCGGGACAGGTAGAGACCCAGTACTTC. Its protein is CASSSAGQVETQYF.

The chain employs TRBV4-1 and TRBJ1-1; no firm D call. Germline V CDR1 and CDR2: MGHRA, YSYEKL. This CDR3 comprises 15 residues. Trimming cost V 1 base and J 0 bases, with 9 bases left between them. CDR3 sequence: CASSQGPALNTEAFF. The CDR3 nucleotides read TGCGCCAGCAGCCAAGGTCCGGCGTTGAACACTGAAGCTTTCTTT.

The rearrangement links TRBV6-1 to TRBJ2-7; 11 bases are a match to TRBD2. This CDR3 has 16 residues. After removal of 4 bases from V and 2 bases from J, the junction contained 7 bases not matched to a gene. Per the germline V gene, CDR1 is MNHNS and CDR2 is SASEGT. The CDR3 is CASSAALLAGAYEQYF. The CDR3 nucleotides read TGTGCCAGCAGTGCGGCTTTACTAGCGGGAGCCTACGAGCAGTACTTC.

This clone has just one count. The chain couples TRBV28 to TRBJ2-5; TRBD1 matches at 10 bases. V lost 4 bases to trimming and J lost 2 bases; unmatched junction nucleotides: 4. The CDR3 is made up of 15 amino acids. Per germline, CDR1 MDHEN and CDR2 SYDVKM. In DNA, the CDR3 is TGTGCCAGCAGTTCCCTGGACAGGGGGCAAGAGACCCAGTACTTC. Its protein product is CASSSLDRGQETQYF.

The gene calls are TRBV2 and TRBJ2-7, with a possible D match to TRBD2 (5 bases). This CDR3 comprises 15 residues. The V gene lost 4 bases and the J gene lost 3 bases, with 16 bases spanning the gap. Germline CDR1 reads SNHLY; CDR2 reads FYNNEI. The CDR3 DNA sequence: TGTGCCAGCAGTGCGACCGAGGGTGAAGGCTACGAGCAGTACTTC. The encoded protein is CASSATEGEGYEQYF.

The rearrangement joins TRBV5-4 to TRBJ2-2, with 7 positions matching TRBD1. The germline CDR1 and CDR2 sequences are SGHNT and YYREEE (reference sequence). V was pared by 0 bases and J by 7 bases, with 9 bases of the junction left unmatched. CDR3 length: 16 residues. CDR3 region: CASSLVSQGLDGELFF. As DNA, the CDR3 is TGTGCCAGCAGCTTGGTTTCACAGGGGTTAGACGGGGAGCTGTTTTTT.

V gene TRBV7-9 combines with J gene TRBJ1-4, with D tentatively TRBD1 (5 bases). There are 15 residues in the CDR3. V shed 5 bases and J shed 0 bases, with 10 bases lying between them. Germline CDR1 is SEHNR and CDR2 is FQNEAQ (reference sequence). As DNA, the CDR3 is TGTGCCAGCAGCCGACAGCGAACAACTAATGAAAAACTGTTTTTT. Protein product: CASSRQRTTNEKLFF.

CDR3 amino acids: CASTLSGISYEQYF. Written as DNA, the CDR3 is TGTGCCAGCACCCTAAGTGGGATTTCTTACGAGCAGTACTTC. This chain links TRBV2 with TRBJ2-7; D call uncertain. CDR3 length: 14 residues. V was shortened by 7 bases and J by 4 bases, with 17 bases between the two germline ends. CDR1 is SNHLY, CDR2 FYNNEI, per germline.

This chain joins TRBV5-1 and TRBJ2-4; 7 positions match TRBD2. Per the germline V gene, CDR1 is SGHRS and CDR2 is YFSETQ. The CDR3 is made up of 15 amino acids. The V and J ends lost 2 bases and 1 base, in that order; junction bases with no gene match: 3. CDR3 bases: TGCGCCAGCAGCTTTGCGGGGGAGGCCAAAAACATTCAGTACTTC. Encoded protein: CASSFAGEAKNIQYF.

The chain couples TRBV4-2 to TRBJ2-7, with D perhaps TRBD2 (6 bases). The CDR3 totals 15 residues. The V end was cut by 3 bases, the J end by 1 base, with 13 bases between. Germline lookup yields CDR1 LGHNA and CDR2 YNFKEQ. The CDR3 is CASSHGLALSYEQYF. The CDR3 bases are TGTGCCAGCAGCCATGGGCTAGCGTTATCCTACGAGCAGTACTTC.